This T cell receptor beta chain is drawn from a study of T cells in women clearing cervical HPV infection. Study information: Controls' single incident HPV16 infection cleared within 12 months without precancer. Case blood drawn at lesion detection; control blood after infection cleared.

Unmatched junction bases numbered 11, after V lost 5 bases and J lost 3 bases. From germline, CDR1 is MNHEY and CDR2 SVGEGT. This CDR3 is built from 17 residues. Broader study findings: Unknown T-cell numbers per sample may underlie the richness differences.

About this clone: Antigen: not known. The CDR3 end lies 3 residues beyond the end of the read and is filled in from the germline J gene.

Clones were read by immunoSEQ multiplex PCR, and TCRdb kept only the in-frame ones, dropping some. This sample contains about 46,000 clones. The rearrangement links TRBV6-2 or TRBV6-3 to TRBJ2-2; TRBD1 matches 8 bases. The material sequenced was blood buffy coat. The TCR sequence derives from a woman aged 18 to 69 with a cervical HPV16 infection that either progressed to CIN3+ or cleared (not recorded which). The CDR3 spells CASSKTGVVVYTGELFF. Partial CDR3 DNA: TGTGCCAGCAGTAAGACAGGGGTCGTGGTGTACACCGGGGAG.